A single sample is the source of the 18 T cell receptor beta chains below, sequenced in a study of T cell responses to AZD1222 COVID-19 vaccine. TCRdb keeps only in-frame clones here, not all; method: immunoSEQ multiplex PCR. The sample has over 150,000 clones; roughly 88% are singletons. The sequencing here drew on peripheral blood, taken 28 days after the second AZD1222 dose. The receptors originated from an adult who received the AZD1222 COVID-19 vaccine.

The chain couples TRBV5-6 to TRBJ1-2, with D perhaps TRBD1 (5 bases). The V gene lost 0 bases and the J gene lost 7 bases, with 13 bases spanning the gap. Germline values: CDR1 SGHDT, CDR2 YYEEEE. The CDR3 covers 14 residues. CDR3 region: CASSLGRGQGGYTF. In nucleotides, the CDR3 is TGTGCCAGCAGCTTGGGGAGAGGGCAGGGTGGCTACACCTTC.

The chain has TRBV6-5 and TRBJ2-7; D is unresolved. V was pared by 6 bases and J by 3 bases, with 12 bases between. The CDR3 contains 13 residues. In germline, CDR1 is MNHEY, CDR2 SVGAGI. CDR3 amino acids: CASRQPDGYEQYF. CDR3 DNA: TGTGCCAGCAGGCAACCGGACGGCTACGAGCAGTACTTC.

This chain's CDR3 is CASSVDSNYGYTF. In DNA form, the CDR3 reads TGTGCCAGTAGCGTAGACAGCAACTATGGCTACACCTTC. The V gene is TRBV19, the J gene TRBJ1-2, with D possibly TRBD1 on 5 matching bases. Per the germline V gene, CDR1 is LNHDA and CDR2 is SQIVND (reference sequence). This CDR3 has 13 residues. V was trimmed by 6 bases and J by 2 bases, leaving 10 bases between them.

This clone showed up just a few times. V usage is TRBV6-2 or TRBV6-3 and J usage is TRBJ2-1; tentative D call: TRBD1 (6 bases). The germline CDR1 and CDR2 sequences are MNHEY and SVGEGT. V was shortened by 7 bases and J by 5 bases, with 18 bases between the two germline ends. CDR3 size: 15 residues. Written as DNA, the CDR3 is TGTGCCAGCATCCCTTACCAGGGGCCCAACAATGAGCAGTTCTTC. Its translation: CASIPYQGPNNEQFF.

The V and J genes are TRBV27 and TRBJ1-2, with D tentatively TRBD1 (5 bases). Trimming pared 8 bases from V and 0 bases from J, leaving 13 bases between. Germline V lookup: CDR1 MNHEY, CDR2 SMNVEV (reference sequence). CDR3 size: 14 residues. The CDR3 region has the DNA TGTGCCAGCTCTCGACAGCGCCCTAACTATGGCTACACCTTC. Translating gives CASSRQRPNYGYTF.

As to this clone: Other DNA sequences in this specimen translate into the identical CDR3. This sequence joins TRBV5-1 and TRBJ1-2, with 10 bases fitting TRBD1. Trimming cost V 4 bases and J 1 base; bases outside gene matches: 4. From germline, CDR1 is SGHRS and CDR2 YFSETQ. The CDR3 has 15 residues. The CDR3: CASSPGTGVNYGYTF. CDR3 nucleotide sequence: TGCGCCAGCAGCCCTGGGACAGGGGTTAACTATGGCTACACCTTC.

The CDR3 loop reads CASVKHSTGELFF. CDR3 nucleotide sequence: TGTGCCAGCGTGAAACATAGCACCGGGGAGCTGTTTTTT. The J gene is TRBJ2-2, the V gene TRBV28; D gene uncertain. The V end lost 8 bases, the J end lost 4 bases, and 11 bases lay between the germline ends. Germline assignment: CDR1 MDHEN and CDR2 SYDVKM. This CDR3 is built from 13 residues.

The J gene is TRBJ2-2, the V gene TRBV5-5; D gene uncertain. V lost 4 bases, J lost 5 bases, and 18 bases lay in between. This CDR3 has 16 amino acids. Germline CDR1 reads SGHKS; CDR2 reads YYEKEE (reference sequence). DNA for the CDR3: TGTGCCAGCAGCCGGGCGGATGGGGTGTGGACCGGGGAGCTGTTTTTT. Translation gives CASSRADGVWTGELFF.

V and J are TRBV6-4 and TRBJ1-2, with 11 positions matching TRBD1. Germline-derived CDR1 and CDR2 are MRHNA and SNTAGT. After removal of 6 bases from V and 3 bases from J, the junction contained 9 bases not matched to a gene. The CDR3 contains 16 residues. CDR3 amino acids: CASRPVGQGADYGYTF. In DNA, the CDR3 is TGTGCCAGCAGGCCCGTCGGACAGGGGGCTGACTATGGCTACACCTTC.

The rearrangement links TRBV12-3 or TRBV12-4 to TRBJ2-3, with D hard to call. This CDR3 is 12 amino acids long. Trimming left V 6 bases short and J 0 bases short, with 4 bases between. The CDR3 DNA reads as TGTGCCAGCAGGTTGAGCACAGATACGCAGTATTTT. This encodes CASRLSTDTQYF.

J is TRBJ2-2 and V is TRBV7-8; D is tentatively TRBD1 or TRBD2 (5 bases each). The CDR3 covers 16 residues. V dropped 1 base and J dropped 2 bases, with 11 bases sitting between them. Germline V gene sequence: CDR1 SGHVS, CDR2 FQNEAQ. The CDR3 region has the DNA TGTGCCAGCAGCTTAGGTACGGGGCTCAACACCGGGGAGCTGTTTTTT. This encodes CASSLGTGLNTGELFF.

V usage is TRBV5-4 and J usage is TRBJ1-2; D unresolved. The germline V gene has CDR1 SGHNT and CDR2 YYREEE (reference sequence). This CDR3 is built from 14 residues. Trimming pared 4 bases from V and 2 bases from J, leaving 12 bases between. The CDR3 spells CASSPWVGNYGYTF. The CDR3, as DNA: TGTGCCAGCAGCCCCTGGGTAGGGAACTATGGCTACACCTTC.

J is TRBJ1-2 and V is TRBV7-9, with unresolved D. CDR3 size: 11 residues. The V gene lost 5 bases and the J gene lost 8 bases, with 9 bases spanning the gap. Germline values: CDR1 SEHNR, CDR2 FQNEAQ (reference sequence). CDR3 protein: CASSPALGYTF. The DNA of the CDR3 is TGTGCCAGCAGCCCGGCGCTCGGCTACACCTTC.

The CDR3 region has the DNA TGTGCCACCCCAGGGGTGGATGAGCAGTTCTTC. Its protein product is CATPGVDEQFF. The chain recombines TRBV21-1 with TRBJ2-1; TRBD1, the table's D call, was not compared with the DNA. TRBV21-1 constitutes a pseudogene. The CDR3 loop spans 11 amino acids.

V gene TRBV9 combines with J gene TRBJ1-6; no definite D call. CDR3 length: 15 residues. Germline V gene lookup returns CDR1 SGDLS and CDR2 YYNGEE. V shed 3 bases and J shed 5 bases, with 12 bases lying between them. For the CDR3, the DNA is TGTGCCAGCAGCGACGGGGTACCCGATAATTCACCCCTCCACTTT. Protein sequence: CASSDGVPDNSPLHF.

The rearrangement links TRBV24-1 to TRBJ2-3; D ambiguous. Germline assignment: CDR1 KGHDR and CDR2 SFDVKD. Trimming left V 3 bases short and J 4 bases short, with 4 bases between. This CDR3 is 12 amino acids long. DNA of the CDR3: TGTGCCACCAGTGATCCCTCAGATACGCAGTATTTT. Its translation is CATSDPSDTQYF.

The J gene is TRBJ1-4, the V gene TRBV3-1 (or the pseudogene TRBV3-2); tentative D call: TRBD1 (5 bases). Trimming took off 0 bases at V and 4 bases at J, with 15 bases between the two ends. Germline CDR1 and CDR2: LGHDT and YNNKEL (reference sequence). The length of the CDR3 is 17 residues. CDR3 sequence reads: CASSQDLGGANNEKLFF. The CDR3 region has the DNA TGTGCCAGCAGCCAAGATCTTGGAGGGGCCAATAATGAAAAACTGTTTTTT.

The genes are TRBV18 and TRBJ2-3, with 7 bases identical to TRBD1. The CDR3 covers 14 residues. From germline, CDR1 is KGHSH and CDR2 LQKENI. With V trimmed by 4 bases and J by 0 bases, 1 base remained unmatched. CDR3 coding DNA: TGTGCCAGCTCACGGGACAGAAGCACAGATACGCAGTATTTT. Translated: CASSRDRSTDTQYF.